This entry concerns a single TCR beta chain. Its target is unknown. Profiled with immunoSEQ multiplex PCR; TCRdb holds only in-frame clones, not every one. The sample yields tens of thousands of clones, about 90% seen once. Patients had blood sampled at baseline and again on cycle 4 day 1 and cycle 7 day 1. This specimen belongs to a study of OX40 agonist ivuxolimab in advanced cancers. Study-wide context: Partial responses occurred in three patients (one hepatocellular carcinoma, two cutaneous melanoma).

Study-level points and caveats: Certain nonresponders additionally had low normalized T-cell clonal expansion.

The sequence was collected from an adult with an advanced solid tumor such as melanoma, head and neck, liver or kidney cancer. The sequencing used CD4+ or CD8+ T cells sorted from blood, collected in a trial of the OX40 agonist ivuxolimab.

The DNA of the CDR3 is TGTGCCAGCAGCGGGAGCGGCACTAGCACAGATACGCAGTATTTT. It translates to CASSGSGTSTDTQYF. The chain links TRBV9 to TRBJ2-3; D is perhaps TRBD2 (5 bases). V lost 3 bases, J lost 0 bases, and 11 bases lay in between. CDR1 and CDR2 (germline): SGDLS, YYNGEE. The CDR3 is 15 residues long.